By proportion, the clone carrying this TCR beta chain is medium-sized. Its antigen is currently unknown. Each library started from 15 ng of total RNA using the QIAseq Immune Repertoire TCR panel. TCRdb ran MiXCR on the reads and lists one entry per CDR3 protein. The sample shows roughly 650 distinct CDR3 sequences, about 10% of them seen only once. Trimming removed 5 bases from V and 1 base from J; junction bases left unmatched: 2. Germline assignment: CDR1 MNHEY and CDR2 SMNVEV (reference sequence). There are 15 residues in the CDR3. These data belong to a study of circulating CD8 cells and anti-PD-1 response in melanoma. Findings and limits, study-wide: Most experiments lacked replicates.

Live CD3+CD8+TCRalphabeta+ cells were sorted into four subsets by PD-1 and/or TIGIT. This material consisted of CD8+ T cells from PBMCs, taken at baseline or after one month of anti-PD-1 therapy (not recorded which). The TCR was taken from a human donor with melanoma. The rearrangement links TRBV27 to TRBJ2-7, with TRBD2 identical over 13 bases. CDR3 sequence (DNA): TGTGCCAGCAGTACGACTAGCGGGGGGTCCTACGAGCAGTACTTC. Its protein product is CASSTTSGGSYEQYF.